Reported below is one T cell receptor (beta chain). Repertoires were generated with immunoSEQ multiplex PCR, while TCRdb's copy carries only in-frame clones and drops some. The table records 40,000 or so clones, about 85% of them present only once. The CDR3 covers 14 residues. The V gene's germline CDR1 is LGHDT and CDR2 YNNKEL (reference sequence). Trimming left V 0 bases short and J 0 bases short, with 5 bases between. This entry is derived from a study of blood T cell repertoires in COVID-19. Sequenced input: peripheral blood. V and J are TRBV3-1 (or the pseudogene TRBV3-2) and TRBJ1-1; D is unresolved. The receptor was isolated from a human donor in a cohort sampled during active COVID-19. The CDR3 nucleotides are TGTGCCAGCAGCCAAGAGGCTTTGAACACTGAAGCTTTCTTT. Translating gives CASSQEALNTEAFF.